The entry that follows covers one T cell receptor beta chain sequence. This sample was included in a study of blood T cell repertoires in COVID-19. Study context: Material from acute and convalescent COVID-19 was sourced from the United States, Italy and Spain. T cells, B-cell-depleted T cells, or PBMCs supplied cDNA or gDNA.

Authors' processing steps: Using reference gene primer amplification, nucleated cell counts were estimated. Sequencing was performed with immunoSEQ multiplex PCR; in TCRdb, only in-frame clones are kept and a portion is missing. The DNA was the basis for D and trimming; V, J and clone size are from that table. Among 650,000 to 800,000 clones listed, approximately 90% were seen once. The sequenced sample was peripheral blood. This clonotype was obtained from a woman aged 18-29 years with acute or convalescent COVID-19.

In DNA form, the CDR3 reads TGTGCCAGCAGTTTTCGAAGGCTGGGGCACGGAAGGGTCGGGGAGCTGTTTTTT. Translating gives CASSFRRLGHGRVGELFF. V is TRBV2 and J is TRBJ2-2; TRBD1 is a possible D gene (5 bases). V was shortened by 5 bases and J by 7 bases, with 26 bases between the two germline ends. There are 18 residues in the CDR3. The germline V gene encodes CDR1 SNHLY and CDR2 FYNNEI.